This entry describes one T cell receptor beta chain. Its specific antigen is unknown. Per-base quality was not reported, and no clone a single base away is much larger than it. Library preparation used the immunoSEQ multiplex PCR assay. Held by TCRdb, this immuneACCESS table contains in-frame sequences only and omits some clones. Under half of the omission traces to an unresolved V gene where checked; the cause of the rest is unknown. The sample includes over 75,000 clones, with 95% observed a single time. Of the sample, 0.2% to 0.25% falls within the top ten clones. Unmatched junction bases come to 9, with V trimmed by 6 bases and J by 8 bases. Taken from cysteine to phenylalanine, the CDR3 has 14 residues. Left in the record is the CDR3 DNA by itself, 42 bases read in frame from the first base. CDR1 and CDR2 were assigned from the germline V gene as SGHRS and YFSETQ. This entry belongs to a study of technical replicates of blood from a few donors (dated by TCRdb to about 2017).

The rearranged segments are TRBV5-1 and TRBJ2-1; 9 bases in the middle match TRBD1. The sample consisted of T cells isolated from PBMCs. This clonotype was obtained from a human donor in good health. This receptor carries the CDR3 CASMVPGQGDEQFF. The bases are TGCGCCAGCATGGTCCCGGGACAGGGTGATGAGCAGTTCTTC.